This record looks at one T cell receptor (beta chain) sequence and its context. Its antigen remains unidentified. The sample is drawn from a study of shared clonotypes between healthy human individuals. Findings and limits, study-wide: Against clonotypes common to all four donors, non-shared ones had lower generation probabilities. Sharing of clonotypes among donors was expected to vary with sequencing depth.

Researchers reported that CD8 memory united CD45RO+ cells with CCR7-negative CD45RA+ TemRA cells. Only in-frame clones appear in the TCRdb table, and some are missing; sequencing was by immunoSEQ multiplex PCR. This table has some 690,000 clones, 80% to 95% appearing once. This clonotype originated in a man between 18 and 29 years old in good health. Some clones in this sample may be carry-over from other donors' samples. Sequenced: memory CD8+ T cells from PBMCs. Regarding subset: CD45RO+ cells pooled with CCR7-negative TemRA cells.

CDR3 amino acids: CASSLSGSGWDEQFF. DNA for the CDR3: TGTGCCAGCAGCTTAAGCGGGAGTGGGTGGGATGAGCAGTTCTTC. V and J are TRBV7-3 and TRBJ2-1; 7 bases line up with TRBD2. Germline trimming cut 1 base from V and 8 bases from J; bases unmatched to any gene: 8. This CDR3 has 15 residues. CDR1 and CDR2 from the germline V gene are SGHTA and FQGTGA.